The 32 T cell receptor beta chains given below trace back to one sample, sequenced in a study of blood T cell repertoires in COVID-19. TCRdb's copy holds only in-frame clones and misses some; the assay was immunoSEQ multiplex PCR. The table records 150,000 or so clones, 85% of them present only once. Sequencing used peripheral blood. The receptor set was obtained from a human donor with acute or convalescent COVID-19. The donor label of this sample is uncertain.

The rearrangement joins TRBV4-1 to TRBJ1-5; 7 bases are a match to TRBD1. This CDR3 is 15 amino acids long. Germline values: CDR1 MGHRA, CDR2 YSYEKL. Trimming cost V 5 bases and J 5 bases; bases outside gene matches: 9. CDR3 residues: CASSEARQGHQPQHF. CDR3 coding DNA: TGCGCCAGCAGCGAAGCCAGACAGGGTCATCAGCCCCAGCATTTT.

This clone has only a few counts. The genes are TRBV7-9 and TRBJ1-3, with TRBD1 as a possible D gene (5 bases). V was pared by 4 bases and J by 0 bases, with 7 bases between. The CDR3 extends over 14 amino acids. Germline V gene sequence: CDR1 SEHNR, CDR2 FQNEAQ (reference sequence). CDR3 DNA: TGTGCCAGCAGCTCAGGGCTCTCTGGAAACACCATATATTTT. It specifies CASSSGLSGNTIYF.

V usage is TRBV20-1 and J usage is TRBJ2-3; weak D call: TRBD1 (7 bases). The CDR3 is 15 amino acids. CDR1 is DFQATT and CDR2 is SNEGSKA in the germline V gene (reference sequence). Deletions cut 3 bases from V and 2 bases from J, with 15 bases between. In nucleotides, the CDR3 is TGCAGTGCTAGTCACAGGGGAGGAGACACAGATACGCAGTATTTT. Its protein is CSASHRGGDTDTQYF.

The rearrangement links TRBV5-6 to TRBJ1-4; 7 bases agree with TRBD1. Germline V gene lookup returns CDR1 SGHDT and CDR2 YYEEEE. J lost 5 bases, V lost 5 bases, and 3 bases had no gene match. This CDR3 comprises 13 residues. The DNA of the CDR3 is TGTGCCAGCAGGGGACAGTTAAATGAAAAACTGTTTTTT. This translates into CASRGQLNEKLFF.

The chain couples TRBV3-1 (or the pseudogene TRBV3-2) to TRBJ2-7; possible D gene TRBD2, 6 bases. V dropped 3 bases and J dropped 3 bases, with 9 bases sitting between them. CDR3 size: 13 residues. Germline V gives CDR1 LGHDT, CDR2 YNNKEL (reference sequence). This CDR3 reads CASSQGTGYEQYF. CDR3 DNA: TGTGCCAGCAGCCAGGGGACTGGCTACGAGCAGTACTTC.

The gene calls are TRBV19 and TRBJ1-6; no definite D call. The V gene's germline CDR1 is LNHDA and CDR2 SQIVND (reference sequence). Trimming took off 7 bases at V and 2 bases at J, with 21 bases between the two ends. The CDR3 is made up of 18 amino acids. The CDR3 spells CASKDFHSGGPYNSPLHF. DNA of the CDR3: TGTGCCAGTAAGGACTTCCACTCGGGAGGGCCCTATAATTCACCCCTCCACTTT.

The rearrangement joins TRBV19 to TRBJ1-5; 7 bases fit TRBD1. Trimming removed 2 bases from V and 0 bases from J; junction bases left unmatched: 7. The CDR3 covers 17 residues. Germline V lookup: CDR1 LNHDA, CDR2 SQIVND (reference sequence). The CDR3 DNA follows: TGTGCCAGTAGTATAAAGACAGGGATATCTAGCAATCAGCCCCAGCATTTT. Its protein is CASSIKTGISSNQPQHF. The entire variable domain, with the rest obtained from reference TRBV19 and TRBJ1-5, is as follows: DGGITQSPKYLFRKEGQNVTLSCEQNLNHDAMYWYRQDPGQGLRLIYYSQIVNDFQKGDIAEGYSVSREKKESFPLTVTSAQKNPTAFYLCASSIKTGISSNQPQHFGDGTRLSIL.

This chain uses TRBV5-1 with TRBJ1-1; the match to TRBD1 covers 10 bases. Losses at the gene ends were 3 bases for V and 1 base for J; bases not matched to a gene: 6. CDR3 length: 16 residues. In germline, CDR1 is SGHRS, CDR2 YFSETQ. The CDR3 DNA is TGCGCCAGCAGCTGGACAGGGGGACTTCAGAACACTGAAGCTTTCTTT. The encoded protein is CASSWTGGLQNTEAFF.

This chain links TRBV24-1 with TRBJ2-1; weak D call: TRBD2 (5 bases). This CDR3 comprises 18 residues. Per germline, CDR1 KGHDR and CDR2 SFDVKD. The germline V and J ends were trimmed by 1 base and 10 bases, with 25 bases remaining between them. The CDR3 DNA reads as TGTGCCACCAGTGATTTAGATTCTTGGCGGAGAGGGCGAAGAGAGCAGTTCTTC. Encoded protein: CATSDLDSWRRGRREQFF.

In the case of this clone: Relative to the germline gene, one junction end is altered; a read error may explain this. CDR3 region: CATGRGWGGVDGYTF. The CDR3 bases are TGTGCCACCGGCAGGGGATGGGGAGGAGTCGATGGCTACACCTTC. The chain links TRBV15 to TRBJ1-2; D is possibly TRBD1 (6 bases). Germline loops: CDR1 LNHNV, CDR2 YYDKDF (reference sequence). The CDR3 is made up of 15 amino acids.

V gene TRBV29-1 combines with J gene TRBJ1-4, with D hard to call. This CDR3 is built from 15 residues. The germline V gene has CDR1 SQVTM and CDR2 ANQGSEA. V shed 6 bases and J shed 3 bases, with 17 bases lying between them. CDR3 nucleotides: TGCAGCGTCGGCCCCCAAAGAGGTCCTAATGAAAAACTGTTTTTT. Its protein product is CSVGPQRGPNEKLFF.

The chain uses TRBV2 and TRBJ1-4, with a weak D call TRBD1 (6 bases). CDR1 SNHLY and CDR2 FYNNEI come from the germline V gene. This CDR3 has 15 amino acids. Trimming stripped 2 bases from V and 5 bases from J, with 12 bases between. The CDR3 is CASSEQGRRNEKLFF. The CDR3 DNA is TGTGCCAGCAGTGAACAGGGGCGACGCAATGAAAAACTGTTTTTT.

There are a few counts of this clone. This sequence joins TRBV7-2 and TRBJ1-4; D gene unclear. V lost 5 bases and J 3 bases, leaving 13 bases between the germline ends. The CDR3 has 15 amino acids. Germline assignment: CDR1 SGHTA and CDR2 FQGNSA. CDR3 DNA: TGTGCCAGCAGCCACTCGAGACACTCTAATGAAAAACTGTTTTTT. Its protein product is CASSHSRHSNEKLFF.

J is TRBJ2-4 and V is TRBV25-1; 10 bases align to TRBD2. CDR1 is MGHDK, CDR2 SYGVNS, per germline. The trim removed 6 bases at V and 6 bases at J, leaving 8 bases unmatched. This CDR3 region has 15 residues. The CDR3 here is CASRSGGAGGNIQYF. DNA of the CDR3: TGTGCCAGCAGAAGCGGGGGGGCCGGCGGAAACATTCAGTACTTC.

The chain combines TRBV7-3 with TRBJ1-3, with TRBD1 matching over 7 bases. J was trimmed by 2 bases and V by 2 bases; bases with no gene match: 9. CDR1 is SGHTA, CDR2 FQGTGA, per germline. This CDR3 contains 17 residues. CDR3 residues: CASSLLSRGTAGNTIYF. The CDR3 coding sequence is TGTGCCAGCAGCTTACTTAGCCGGGGGACAGCTGGAAACACCATATATTTT. Supplemented by reference TRBV7-3 and TRBJ1-3, the full variable domain reads GAGVSQTPSNKVTEKGKYVELRCDPISGHTALYWYRQSLGQGPEFLIYFQGTGAADDSGLPNDRFFAVRPEGSVSTLKIQRTERGDSAVYLCASSLLSRGTAGNTIYFGEGSWLTVV.

The chain recombines TRBV28 with TRBJ2-7; TRBD1 is a possible D gene (6 bases). V was shortened by 6 bases and J by 4 bases, with 22 bases between the two germline ends. The CDR3 contains 16 residues. CDR1 and CDR2 (germline): MDHEN, SYDVKM. The CDR3 DNA is TGTGCCAGCAGCCCTCACTCACAGGGCTTCCTTTACGAGCAGTACTTC. Its protein product is CASSPHSQGFLYEQYF.

The CDR3 nucleotides are TGTGCCATCAGTGAGTCGGTGGACAGGGAAGGTCTGAACACTGAAGCTTTCTTT. Protein sequence: CAISESVDREGLNTEAFF. V gene TRBV10-3 combines with J gene TRBJ1-1; TRBD1 agrees at 8 bases. CDR1 and CDR2 from the germline V gene are ENHRY and SYGVKD. There are 18 residues in the CDR3. V lost 0 bases and J lost 0; bases outside the gene matches: 9.

This chain uses TRBV27 with TRBJ1-2, with 7 bases aligning to TRBD1. The ends lost 0 bases at V and 7 bases at J; junction bases unmatched: 5. In germline, CDR1 is MNHEY, CDR2 SMNVEV (reference sequence). The CDR3 consists of 14 residues. The CDR3 loop is CASSLSTGWGGYTF. The CDR3 DNA follows: TGTGCCAGCAGTTTATCGACAGGGTGGGGTGGCTACACCTTC.

The chain uses TRBV12-5 and TRBJ1-1, with D possibly matching TRBD1 (5 bases). Deletions cut 8 bases from V and 11 bases from J, with 21 bases between. The CDR3 contains 13 residues. In germline, CDR1 is LGHNT, CDR2 FRNRAP. The CDR3 is CASSLGTGKTAFF. DNA for the CDR3: TGTGCTAGTAGCCTTGGGACTGGAAAAACGGCTTTCTTT.

The CDR3 here is CASSPRGQGTGNTIYF. The DNA of the CDR3 is TGTGCCAGCTCACCAAGAGGACAGGGAACTGGAAACACCATATATTTT. The chain carries TRBV18 and TRBJ1-3; 8 bases line up with TRBD1. Looked up from germline, CDR1 is KGHSH and CDR2 is LQKENI. Germline trimming cut 2 bases from V and 2 bases from J; bases unmatched to any gene: 5. The CDR3 extends over 16 amino acids.

This clone was picked up a small number of times. The chain is built from TRBV6-5 and TRBJ2-7, with 9 bases aligning to TRBD1. In germline, CDR1 is MNHEY, CDR2 SVGAGI. This CDR3 is 15 amino acids long. The V segment lost 6 bases and the J segment 1 base; nucleotides outside the gene matches: 7. In nucleotides, the CDR3 is TGTGCCAGCAGATCCTCTGGGACAGGGTCCTACGAGCAGTACTTC. The encoded protein is CASRSSGTGSYEQYF.

There are a few counts of this clone. This chain links TRBV3-1 (or the pseudogene TRBV3-2) with TRBJ2-3; 7 bases map to TRBD2. The length of the CDR3 is 16 residues. From germline, CDR1 is LGHDT and CDR2 YNNKEL (reference sequence). J gave up 1 base and V 4 bases, and 8 bases lay outside the gene matches. The CDR3 nucleotides read TGTGCCAGCAGCCTAAAGTCTGGGGGGGGCACAGATACGCAGTATTTT. Translation gives CASSLKSGGGTDTQYF.

The rearrangement uses TRBV2 and TRBJ1-4; TRBD1 might be the D (5 bases). The CDR3 extends over 16 amino acids. Germline values: CDR1 SNHLY, CDR2 FYNNEI. V lost 3 bases to trimming and J lost 0 bases, with 11 bases between them. In nucleotides, the CDR3 is TGTGCCAGCAGTGATGACAGATGGGCAACTAATGAAAAACTGTTTTTT. Its translation: CASSDDRWATNEKLFF.

The chain uses TRBV9 and TRBJ2-7; 8 bases agree with TRBD1. Trimming cost V 3 bases and J 5 bases; bases outside gene matches: 7. The CDR3 contains 14 residues. The germline gives CDR1 SGDLS, CDR2 YYNGEE. DNA of the CDR3: TGTGCCAGCAGCGGCGGACAGGGTCCCAACGAGCAGTACTTC. Its translation is CASSGGQGPNEQYF. The full variable domain, completed using reference TRBV9 and TRBJ2-7, is DSGVTQTPKHLITATGQRVTLRCSPRSGDLSVYWYQQSLDQGLQFLIQYYNGEERAKGNILERFSAQQFPDLHSELNLSSLELGDSALYFCASSGGQGPNEQYFGPGTRLTVT.

The CDR3 reads CASSLSSGRRNQPQHF. CDR3 DNA sequence: TGTGCCAGCAGTTTATCCTCCGGGAGAAGGAATCAGCCCCAGCATTTT. The rearrangement joins TRBV28 to TRBJ1-5; no definite D call. V dropped 1 base and J dropped 4 bases, with 14 bases sitting between them. The length of the CDR3 is 16 residues. Germline CDR1 MDHEN, CDR2 SYDVKM.

V and J are TRBV11-2 and TRBJ1-6, with 7 bases matching TRBD1. This CDR3 region has 15 residues. The germline V gene encodes CDR1 SGHAT and CDR2 FQNNGV. With V trimmed by 3 bases and J by 6 bases, 5 bases remained unmatched. The CDR3 nucleotides read TGTGCCAGCAGCTTGGGGACAGTAGTTAATTCACCCCTCCACTTT. Translation gives CASSLGTVVNSPLHF.

This sequence joins TRBV11-2 and TRBJ2-2; 12 bases are shared with TRBD2. Germline CDR1 is SGHAT and CDR2 is FQNNGV. V shed 3 bases, J shed 1 base, and the junction held 3 bases outside the gene matches. This CDR3 region has 17 residues. The chain's CDR3 is CASSFTSGGMNTGELFF. In DNA, the CDR3 is TGTGCCAGCAGCTTTACTAGCGGGGGGATGAACACCGGGGAGCTGTTTTTT.

J is TRBJ1-6 and V is TRBV6-6; 7 positions match TRBD1. In germline, CDR1 is MNHNY, CDR2 SVGAGI (reference sequence). V lost 7 bases to trimming and J lost 2 bases; unmatched junction nucleotides: 5. The CDR3 extends over 15 amino acids. CDR3 region: CASTIGQAYNSPLHF. The CDR3 bases are TGTGCCAGCACCATCGGACAGGCCTATAATTCACCCCTCCACTTT.

This clone was detected ten times or more. The chain uses TRBV5-8 and TRBJ1-5; 9 bases are shared with TRBD1. With V trimmed by 2 bases and J by 6 bases, 6 bases remained unmatched. This CDR3 is built from 15 residues. From germline, CDR1 is SGHTS and CDR2 YDEGEE. The CDR3 DNA reads as TGTGCCAGCAGCTTCGCCGGGACAGGGAGTCAGCCCCAGCATTTT. Its translation is CASSFAGTGSQPQHF. The full variable domain, its missing parts supplied by reference TRBV5-8 and TRBJ1-5, is EAGVTQSPTHLIKTRGQQATLRCSPISGHTSVYWYQQALGLGLQFLLWYDEGEERNRGNFPPRFSGRQFPNYSSELNVNALELEDSALYLCASSFAGTGSQPQHFGDGTRLSIL.

This chain joins TRBV28 and TRBJ2-3; 9 nucleotides align to TRBD2. Losses at the gene ends were 7 bases for V and 2 bases for J; bases not matched to a gene: 7. Germline values: CDR1 MDHEN, CDR2 SYDVKM. The CDR3 consists of 15 residues. CDR3 protein: CASKESGGYTDTQYF. In nucleotides, the CDR3 is TGTGCCAGCAAGGAGAGCGGGGGGTACACAGATACGCAGTATTTT.

This chain uses TRBV7-2 with TRBJ1-5; 7 bases agree with TRBD1. Per germline, CDR1 SGHTA and CDR2 FQGNSA. V lost 3 bases, J lost 3 bases, and 5 bases stayed unmatched. The CDR3 consists of 15 residues. CDR3 amino acids: CASSFQTGYNQPQHF. The CDR3 region has the DNA TGTGCCAGCAGCTTCCAGACAGGGTACAATCAGCCCCAGCATTTT.

This clone was seen repeatedly, ten times or more. CDR3 sequence reads: CASKTGQETQYF. As DNA, the CDR3 is TGTGCCAGCAAGACAGGACAAGAGACCCAGTACTTC. The gene calls are TRBV6-5 and TRBJ2-5; a possible D gene is TRBD1 (6 bases). V was clipped by 7 bases and J by 2 bases, with 8 bases between them. The CDR3 totals 12 residues. The germline gives CDR1 MNHEY, CDR2 SVGAGI.